The clone carrying this T cell receptor beta chain was seen many times. Those patients with uncontrolled infection, other autoimmune disease, pregnancy or lactation were excluded. The source of the sample is a study of T cells in Graves' hyperthyroidism and ophthalmopathy. The CDR3 extends over 14 amino acids. The germline gives CDR1 SGHTA, CDR2 FQGNSA. The V gene lost 1 base and the J gene lost 5 bases, with 8 bases spanning the gap. The TCR beta CDR3 regions underwent amplification using RNA transcripts as the source. TCR CDR3 regions were first amplified by RT-PCR with HTBI primers. TCRdb itself ran the multiplex PCR reads through MiXCR, one entry per CDR3 protein. Of hundreds of thousands of distinct CDR3 sequences in the sample, approximately 15% were seen once.

The material sequenced was blood. The receptor was isolated from a woman in her 40s with Graves' ophthalmopathy. The rearrangement links TRBV7-2 to TRBJ2-2, with no clear D. Here the CDR3 reads CASSLGPLTGELFF. For the CDR3, the DNA is TGTGCCAGCAGCTTAGGACCGTTAACCGGGGAGCTGTTTTTT.